The clone carrying this TCR beta chain was seen a few times. Its cognate antigen is unknown. Germline CDR1 reads MNHEY; CDR2 reads SMNVEV (reference sequence). The CDR3 covers 15 residues. V trimming: 4 bases; J trimming: 1 base; junction bases outside the gene matches: 5. Together with a sample-barcoded 5' primer, a J-beta primer mix was included in a second PCR lasting about 7 to 12 cycles. TCRdb re-derived calls from the 5' RACE reads in MiXCR, one entry per CDR3 protein. The sample shows about a million distinct CDR3 sequences, roughly two fifths of them seen only once. The data are from a study of blood T cells in healthy people across ages. Study findings and constraints: Unsorted PBMC input precluded a conclusive naive versus antigen-experienced comparison.

This rearrangement joins TRBV27 to TRBJ1-1; the match to TRBD1 covers 8 bases. The source of this sequence is a young man in good health. Sequenced: blood. The CDR3 region has the DNA TGTGCCAGCAGTTGGCAGGGGGCCGGGAACACTGAAGCTTTCTTT. It yields the protein CASSWQGAGNTEAFF.